A single sample is the source of the 30 T cell receptor beta chains below, sequenced in a study of blood T cell repertoires in COVID-19. Sequencing was performed with immunoSEQ multiplex PCR; in TCRdb, only in-frame clones are kept and a portion is missing. This sample has around 350,000 clones; approximately 86% occur once, and the top ten carry roughly 3.1%. The sequencing sample was made of peripheral blood. The receptors shown here come from a human donor in a cohort sampled during active COVID-19.

The chain employs TRBV28 and TRBJ2-3; D is perhaps TRBD1 (8 bases). Per germline, CDR1 MDHEN and CDR2 SYDVKM. The CDR3 covers 16 residues. V gave up 5 bases and J gave up 5 bases, with 20 bases separating them. CDR3 coding DNA: TGTGCCAGCAGTCCTAAGCGGGACAGGCTCGAAGATACGCAGTATTTT. It specifies CASSPKRDRLEDTQYF.

This chain joins TRBV3-1 (or the pseudogene TRBV3-2) and TRBJ1-6, with a possible D match to TRBD1 (6 bases). This CDR3 is built from 16 residues. Germline V gives CDR1 LGHDT, CDR2 YNNKEL (reference sequence). Between the trimmed V and J ends, which lost 3 bases and 5 bases, there was a span of 14 bases. The DNA for the CDR3 is TGTGCCAGCAGCCAGGGACACAAAAGTAATAATTCACCCCTCCACTTT. The encoded protein is CASSQGHKSNNSPLHF.

This sequence joins TRBV4-1 and TRBJ2-1; possible D gene TRBD2, 5 bases. Trimming took 1 base from V and 4 from J, leaving 17 bases between them. The CDR3 extends over 17 amino acids. Germline V gene sequence: CDR1 MGHRA, CDR2 YSYEKL. CDR3 amino acids: CASSQALVVARYNEQFF. CDR3 nucleotide sequence: TGCGCCAGCAGCCAAGCTTTGGTGGTAGCGCGGTACAATGAGCAGTTCTTC.

V gene TRBV5-3 combines with J gene TRBJ2-7; D may be TRBD1 (6 bases). TRBV5-3 is filed as an ORF, its function uncertain. The CDR3 is made up of 10 amino acids. Here the CDR3 reads CKGDPYEQYF. The CDR3 DNA sequence: TGTAAGGGGGACCCCTACGAGCAGTACTTC.

The chain couples TRBV9 to TRBJ2-3, with TRBD1 matching 7 bases. V lost 4 bases and J lost 3; bases outside the gene matches: 5. The V gene's germline CDR1 is SGDLS and CDR2 YYNGEE. The length of the CDR3 is 14 residues. The CDR3 nucleotides read TGTGCCAGCAGCCCCCGGACAGGAACAGATACGCAGTATTTT. It encodes CASSPRTGTDTQYF.

The chain employs TRBV5-4 and TRBJ2-7, with 10 bases lining up with TRBD2. The trim removed 0 bases at V and 2 bases at J, leaving 5 bases unmatched. The V gene's germline CDR1 is SGHNT and CDR2 YYREEE (reference sequence). CDR3 length: 16 amino acids. Here the CDR3 reads CASSLASGGTTYEQYF. The CDR3 DNA reads TGTGCCAGCAGCTTGGCTAGCGGGGGAACTACCTACGAGCAGTACTTC.

The chain is built from TRBV4-2 and TRBJ2-2; TRBD2 matches 8 bases. This CDR3 spans 16 amino acids. The V gene end was trimmed by 2 bases and the J gene end by 2 bases; junction bases not matched to a gene: 4. Per the germline V gene, CDR1 is LGHNA and CDR2 is YNFKEQ. The CDR3 here is CASSQRGGLNTGELFF. The DNA for the CDR3 is TGTGCCAGCAGCCAACGGGGGGGACTTAACACCGGGGAGCTGTTTTTT.

The chain is built from TRBV5-1 and TRBJ2-2; the match to TRBD2 covers 13 bases. CDR1 and CDR2 (germline): SGHRS, YFSETQ. The J segment lost 6 bases and the V segment lost 2 bases, leaving 4 bases of the junction unmatched. This CDR3 has 16 residues. DNA of the CDR3: TGCGCCAGCAGCTTAAGACTAGCGGGGGGCGCCGGGGAGCTGTTTTTT. This translates into CASSLRLAGGAGELFF.

The chain recombines TRBV4-2 with TRBJ1-4; the match to TRBD1 covers 8 bases. The CDR3 is 15 residues long. V lost 4 bases and J lost 7; bases outside the gene matches: 8. Germline V gives CDR1 LGHNA, CDR2 YNFKEQ. This chain's CDR3 is CASSPVGQESEKLFF. The CDR3 region has the DNA TGTGCCAGCAGCCCGGTGGGACAGGAATCTGAAAAACTGTTTTTT.

The chain links TRBV29-1 to TRBJ1-1; no reliable D call. V was trimmed by 2 bases and J by 7 bases, leaving 8 bases between them. The CDR3 totals 11 residues. The germline CDR1 and CDR2 sequences are SQVTM and ANQGSEA. CDR3 region: CSVETGFEAFF. The CDR3 bases are TGCAGCGTTGAAACGGGGTTTGAAGCTTTCTTT. The full variable domain, in which reference TRBV29-1 and TRBJ1-1 provide the parts outside the CDR3, is SAVISQKPSRDICQRGTSLTIQCQVDSQVTMMFWYRQQPGQSLTLIATANQGSEATYESGFVIDKFPISRPNLTFSTLTVSNMSPEDSSIYLCSVETGFEAFFGQGTRLTVV.

The chain combines TRBV11-2 with TRBJ1-5, with a tentative D call TRBD1 (5 bases). The CDR3 loop spans 15 amino acids. Germline assignment: CDR1 SGHAT and CDR2 FQNNGV. The V gene lost 3 bases and the J gene lost 3 bases, with 12 bases spanning the gap. The CDR3 DNA reads TGTGCCAGCAGCTTCAGTGGGGGGTTCAATCAGCCCCAGCATTTT. It yields the protein CASSFSGGFNQPQHF.

The gene calls are TRBV13 and TRBJ2-7, with TRBD2 matching 7 bases. CDR1 is PRHDT, CDR2 FYEKMQ, per germline (reference sequence). V lost 0 bases to trimming and J lost 4 bases; unmatched junction nucleotides: 3. This CDR3 has 14 residues. CDR3 DNA sequence: TGTGCCAGCAGCTTAGGGACAGCGGGGTACGAGCAGTACTTC. Translated, it gives CASSLGTAGYEQYF.

The sample holds one count of this clone. This chain joins TRBV6-2 or TRBV6-3 and TRBJ2-1, with D maybe TRBD1 (6 bases). This CDR3 has 15 residues. Trimming removed 4 bases at V and 6 bases at J, with 16 bases between. Germline-derived CDR1 and CDR2 are MNHEY and SVGEGT. CDR3 protein: CASSSRQAPVNEQFF. DNA of the CDR3: TGTGCCAGCAGTTCGAGACAGGCACCGGTCAATGAGCAGTTCTTC.

The chain recombines TRBV6-6 with TRBJ1-2, with TRBD1 matching 9 bases. Germline V gene data show CDR1 as MNHNY and CDR2 as SVGAGI (reference sequence). The CDR3 contains 14 residues. J gave up 8 bases and V 7 bases, and 11 bases lay outside the gene matches. The CDR3 region is CASIPGQGYKGYTF. Here the CDR3 DNA reads TGTGCCAGCATTCCCGGACAGGGGTATAAAGGCTACACCTTC.

The chain is built from TRBV29-1 and TRBJ1-4; 8 nucleotides line up with TRBD1. The V gene end was trimmed by 6 bases and the J gene end by 7 bases; junction bases not matched to a gene: 10. CDR3 size: 14 residues. In germline, CDR1 is SQVTM, CDR2 ANQGSEA. The chain's CDR3 is CSVGLTGDGEKLFF. The CDR3 nucleotides read TGCAGCGTAGGTCTGACAGGGGATGGTGAAAAACTGTTTTTT.

The J gene is TRBJ2-5, the V gene TRBV5-5; D is perhaps TRBD2 (7 bases). Germline V gene sequence: CDR1 SGHKS, CDR2 YYEKEE (reference sequence). This CDR3 spans 15 amino acids. The V gene lost 4 bases and the J gene lost 5 bases, with 18 bases spanning the gap. The CDR3 loop is CASSPGWGGGETQYF. The CDR3 DNA sequence: TGTGCCAGCAGCCCCGGGTGGGGGGGCGGTGAGACCCAGTACTTC.

This chain uses TRBV6-1 with TRBJ1-4; a possible D gene is TRBD1 (5 bases). The CDR3 has 13 amino acids. Germline V gene lookup returns CDR1 MNHNS and CDR2 SASEGT. V lost 3 bases and J lost 8, with 10 bases in between. CDR3 amino acids: CASSDAGHEKLFF. The CDR3 DNA reads TGTGCCAGCAGTGACGCAGGGCACGAAAAACTGTTTTTT.

This clone was seen only a few times. This rearrangement joins TRBV5-1 to TRBJ2-1, with 10 bases lining up with TRBD2. CDR3 length: 15 residues. Trimming removed 0 bases from V and 7 bases from J; junction bases left unmatched: 4. Per germline, CDR1 SGHRS and CDR2 YFSETQ. The CDR3 loop is CASSLELAGENEQFF. The CDR3 region has the DNA TGCGCCAGCAGCTTGGAGCTAGCGGGAGAGAATGAGCAGTTCTTC.

This chain connects TRBV14 to TRBJ2-7, with TRBD1 matching over 7 bases. Germline-derived CDR1 and CDR2 are SGHDN and FVKESK. This CDR3 has 15 amino acids. V shed 4 bases and J 7 bases; nucleotides not matched to a gene: 13. The chain's CDR3 is CASSPRGPFLGEQYF. The CDR3 region has the DNA TGTGCCAGCAGCCCGAGGGGGCCCTTCCTGGGAGAGCAGTACTTC.

The chain carries TRBV5-6 and TRBJ1-2; 8 bases line up with TRBD1. The V segment lost 4 bases and the J segment 5 bases; nucleotides outside the gene matches: 13. Germline loops: CDR1 SGHDT, CDR2 YYEEEE. CDR3 length equals 16 residues. CDR3 loop: CASSPTRQGWGYGYTF. The CDR3 DNA sequence: TGTGCCAGCAGCCCTACTAGACAGGGGTGGGGGTATGGCTACACCTTC.

The CDR3 loop is CASSLGGSTGDTQYF. In nucleotides, the CDR3 is TGTGCCAGCAGCTTAGGCGGCTCAACAGGGGATACGCAGTATTTT. The V and J genes are TRBV7-2 and TRBJ2-3; possible D gene TRBD1, 6 bases. The CDR3 runs to 15 residues. V dropped 1 base and J dropped 6 bases, with 14 bases sitting between them. The germline CDR1 and CDR2 sequences are SGHTA and FQGNSA. The variable domain in full, completed from reference TRBV7-2 and TRBJ2-3, reads GAGVSQSPSNKVTEKGKDVELRCDPISGHTALYWYRQSLGQGLEFLIYFQGNSAPDKSGLPSDRFSAERTGGSVSTLTIQRTQQEDSAVYLCASSLGGSTGDTQYFGPGTRLTVL.

This clone has only one observation. The V gene is TRBV5-4, the J gene TRBJ2-5, with TRBD1 as a possible D gene (6 bases). V shed 1 base and J shed 2 bases, with 12 bases lying between them. The germline gives CDR1 SGHNT, CDR2 YYREEE (reference sequence). The CDR3 has 15 amino acids. CDR3 residues: CASSLTGHLQETQYF. The CDR3 DNA reads as TGTGCCAGCAGCTTGACAGGGCATCTTCAAGAGACCCAGTACTTC.

This clone was seen a few times. The same CDR3 also results from other DNA sequences found in this sample. The V call is TRBV3-1 (or the pseudogene TRBV3-2), the J call TRBJ2-5, with 8 bases aligning to TRBD2. V lost 0 bases and J lost 2; bases outside the gene matches: 5. Germline lookup yields CDR1 LGHDT and CDR2 YNNKEL (reference sequence). The CDR3 has 16 residues. Written as DNA, the CDR3 is TGTGCCAGCAGCCAAGATGTAACTAGCGGTCAAGAGACCCAGTACTTC. It encodes CASSQDVTSGQETQYF.

This chain joins TRBV19 and TRBJ1-1; D remains ambiguous. The CDR3 spans 14 residues. With 3 bases removed from V and 1 base from J, the gap between germline ends came to 9 bases. Germline CDR1 and CDR2: LNHDA and SQIVND (reference sequence). DNA of the CDR3: TGTGCCAGTAGTATGTCCAGCGAGAACACTGAAGCTTTCTTT. This translates into CASSMSSENTEAFF.

The chain has TRBV2 and TRBJ2-3; D perhaps matches TRBD1 (6 bases). There are 14 residues in the CDR3. Trimming stripped 6 bases from V and 1 base from J, with 11 bases between. Looked up from germline, CDR1 is SNHLY and CDR2 is FYNNEI. CDR3 coding DNA: TGTGCCAGCAGCACAGGGAGTCGCACAGATACGCAGTATTTT. It encodes CASSTGSRTDTQYF.

This chain links TRBV19 with TRBJ1-3; 8 bases are a match to TRBD1. Trimming cost V 8 bases and J 3 bases; bases outside gene matches: 3. The CDR3 extends over 13 amino acids. The germline CDR1 and CDR2 sequences are LNHDA and SQIVND (reference sequence). The CDR3 here is CASRQGSGNTIYF. CDR3 nucleotides: TGTGCCAGTCGACAGGGGAGTGGAAACACCATATATTTT.

This sequence joins TRBV6-5 and TRBJ2-5, with 8 bases lining up with TRBD2. V lost 5 bases to trimming and J lost 1 base; unmatched junction nucleotides: 6. The CDR3 length is 15 residues. Germline V lookup: CDR1 MNHEY, CDR2 SVGAGI. This CDR3 is CASSQLLAVQETQYF. CDR3 nucleotide sequence: TGTGCCAGCAGTCAACTACTAGCGGTCCAAGAGACCCAGTACTTC.

This clone was recorded many times. This sequence joins TRBV4-2 and TRBJ2-3; TRBD2 aligns across 8 bases. This CDR3 is built from 16 residues. V was pared by 0 bases and J by 3 bases, with 5 bases of the junction left unmatched. Germline values: CDR1 LGHNA, CDR2 YNFKEQ. The CDR3 DNA reads TGTGCCAGCAGCCAAGAGGCCGGGGGGGCGACAGATACGCAGTATTTT. It is translated as CASSQEAGGATDTQYF.

The chain combines TRBV9 with TRBJ2-1; 13 bases align to TRBD2. The CDR3 is made up of 17 amino acids. Germline V gene data show CDR1 as SGDLS and CDR2 as YYNGEE. The V and J ends lost 4 bases and 5 bases, in that order; junction bases with no gene match: 9. CDR3: CASSQNLLAGGNNEQFF. The CDR3, as DNA: TGTGCCAGCAGCCAGAATTTACTAGCGGGGGGGAACAATGAGCAGTTCTTC.

This clone was observed a single time. The rearrangement links TRBV19 to TRBJ2-7; maybe TRBD2 (5 bases). CDR1 LNHDA and CDR2 SQIVND come from the germline V gene (reference sequence). The CDR3 consists of 14 residues. V lost 4 bases and J 6 bases, leaving 16 bases between the germline ends. The CDR3 nucleotides are TGTGCCAGTAGTACCTGGGAGCGGCTCGGCGAGCAGTACTTC. Protein sequence: CASSTWERLGEQYF.